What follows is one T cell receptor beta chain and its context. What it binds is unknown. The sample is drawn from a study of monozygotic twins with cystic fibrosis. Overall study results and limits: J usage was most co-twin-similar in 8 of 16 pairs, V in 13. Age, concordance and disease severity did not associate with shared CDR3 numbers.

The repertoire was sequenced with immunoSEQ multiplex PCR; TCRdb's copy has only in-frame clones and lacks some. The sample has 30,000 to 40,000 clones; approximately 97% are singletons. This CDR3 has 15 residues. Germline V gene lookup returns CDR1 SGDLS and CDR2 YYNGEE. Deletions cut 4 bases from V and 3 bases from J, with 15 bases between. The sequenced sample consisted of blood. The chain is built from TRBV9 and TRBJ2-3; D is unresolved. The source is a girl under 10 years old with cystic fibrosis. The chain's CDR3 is CASSPWGSSTDTQYF. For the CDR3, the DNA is TGTGCCAGCAGCCCATGGGGTAGCTCGACAGATACGCAGTATTTT.